This T cell receptor beta chain came from a study of radiotherapy plus CTLA-4 blockade in lung cancer. Germline-derived CDR1 and CDR2 are SGHRS and YFSETQ. The CDR3 extends over 18 amino acids. V dropped 4 bases and J dropped 1; count of bases not matched to a gene: 9. This clone has just one count. Repertoires were generated with immunoSEQ multiplex PCR, while TCRdb's copy carries only in-frame clones and drops some. The sample carries about 45,000 clones, roughly 60% recorded once. The source was peripheral blood, collected from a patient treated with radiotherapy plus ipilimumab. The clonotype originates from a human donor with non-small cell lung cancer who had a partial response to radiotherapy plus ipilimumab. V usage is TRBV5-1 and J usage is TRBJ2-2; 11 bases line up with TRBD2. The CDR3 DNA reads TGCGCCAGCAGCCCAGACCAGCTAGCGGGGGGGAACACCGGGGAGCTGTTTTTT. Its translation is CASSPDQLAGGNTGELFF.